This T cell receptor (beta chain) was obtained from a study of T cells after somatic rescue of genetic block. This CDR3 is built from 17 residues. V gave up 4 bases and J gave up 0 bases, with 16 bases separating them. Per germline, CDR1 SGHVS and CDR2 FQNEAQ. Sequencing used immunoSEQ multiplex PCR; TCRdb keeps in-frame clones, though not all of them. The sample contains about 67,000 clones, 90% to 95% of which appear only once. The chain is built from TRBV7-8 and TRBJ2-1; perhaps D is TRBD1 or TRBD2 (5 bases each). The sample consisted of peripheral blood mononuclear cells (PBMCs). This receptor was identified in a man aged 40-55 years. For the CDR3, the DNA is TGTGCCAGCAGCTCCTTACCGGGACCCAGCTCCTACAATGAGCAGTTCTTC. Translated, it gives CASSSLPGPSSYNEQFF.